These T cell receptor beta chains were read from a single sample in a study of high-grade serous ovarian cancer treatment subgroups. TCRdb keeps only in-frame clones here, not all; method: immunoSEQ multiplex PCR. The sample lists 7,500 to 10,000 clones, 76% occurring once. The sequenced sample was tumor tissue. Source of these receptors: a human donor with high-grade serous ovarian cancer. Both conserved end residues are part of each CDR3. Each record gives: J gene, D gene, clone size, V gene, CDR3 DNA, CDR3 protein. D genes are given only for firm matches. For some rows the clone size is stated as once, few or many, or as a class when expanded; others skip it.

J gene: TRBJ2-1
D gene: -
clone size: -
V gene: TRBV7-9
CDR3 DNA: TGTGCCAGCAGCTTAGGACGGGGGATACTGGGGTATGAGCAGTTCTTC
CDR3 protein: CASSLGRGILGYEQFF

J gene: TRBJ1-1
D gene: -
clone size: -
V gene: TRBV9
CDR3 DNA: TGTGCCAGCAGCTCCAGCCCCGGACACCCCGGTTCCACTGAAGCTTTCTTT
CDR3 protein: CASSSSPGHPGSTEAFF

J gene: TRBJ2-5
D gene: -
clone size: -
V gene: TRBV7-8
CDR3 DNA: TGTGCCAGCAGCTTAGACAGAGAGACCCAGTACTTC
CDR3 protein: CASSLDRETQYF

J gene: TRBJ2-5
D gene: -
clone size: -
V gene: TRBV2
CDR3 DNA: TGTGCCAGCAGAACAACAGAGACCCAGTACTTC
CDR3 protein: CASRTTETQYF

J gene: TRBJ2-2
D gene: -
clone size: few
V gene: TRBV19
CDR3 DNA: TGTGCCAGTAACACATGGGGGGCACAGGGAAGGAACACCGGGGAGCTGTTTTTT
CDR3 protein: CASNTWGAQGRNTGELFF

J gene: TRBJ2-5
D gene: -
clone size: -
V gene: TRBV7-2
CDR3 DNA: TGTGCCAGCAGCCCGGACCGACTCCTTGGGGAGACCCAGTACTTC
CDR3 protein: CASSPDRLLGETQYF

J gene: TRBJ2-3
D gene: -
clone size: -
V gene: TRBV12-5
CDR3 DNA: TGTGCTAGTGGTTTTTATAGCGGTGCAGATACGCAGTATTTT
CDR3 protein: CASGFYSGADTQYF

J gene: TRBJ1-1
D gene: -
clone size: few
V gene: TRBV6-5
CDR3 DNA: TGTGCCAGCAGTTACTCAGGGCTTTTGGACACTGAAGCTTTCTTT
CDR3 protein: CASSYSGLLDTEAFF

J gene: TRBJ2-1
D gene: -
clone size: -
V gene: TRBV11-2
CDR3 DNA: TGTGCCAGCAGGCCCGGGACAGGGTCGGCGGGGGGTGAGCAGTTCTTC
CDR3 protein: CASRPGTGSAGGEQFF

J gene: TRBJ2-3
D gene: TRBD2
clone size: -
V gene: TRBV4-3
CDR3 DNA: TGCGCCAGCAGCCAAGAACCCTTTGGCGGGGGGGCTGTAGATACGCAGTATTTT
CDR3 protein: CASSQEPFGGGAVDTQYF

J gene: TRBJ2-4
D gene: -
clone size: -
V gene: TRBV6-1
CDR3 DNA: TGTGCCAGCAGTGGGGGAGCCAAAAACATTCAGTACTTC
CDR3 protein: CASSGGAKNIQYF

J gene: TRBJ1-1
D gene: -
clone size: -
V gene: TRBV4-2
CDR3 DNA: TGTGCCAGCAGCCAAGATTCCCGGGACGATGAAGCTTTCTTT
CDR3 protein: CASSQDSRDDEAFF

J gene: TRBJ2-3
D gene: -
clone size: -
V gene: TRBV12-5
CDR3 DNA: TGTGCTAGTGGTCCGCCGGGGGGCCTATACACAGATACGCAGTATTTT
CDR3 protein: CASGPPGGLYTDTQYF

J gene: TRBJ1-2
D gene: -
clone size: -
V gene: TRBV9
CDR3 DNA: TGTGCCAGCAGCCCCCGCCGGGACGGTGGCAACTATGGCTACACCTTC
CDR3 protein: CASSPRRDGGNYGYTF

J gene: TRBJ2-1
D gene: TRBD2
clone size: -
V gene: TRBV5-1
CDR3 DNA: TGCGCCAGCAGCTTGGGGGGGGGTTACAATGAGCAGTTCTTC
CDR3 protein: CASSLGGGYNEQFF

J gene: TRBJ1-2
D gene: TRBD1
clone size: medium-sized
V gene: TRBV2
CDR3 DNA: TGTGCCAGCATCAGGGGGCGACTTATGGGAGGCTACACCTTC
CDR3 protein: CASIRGRLMGGYTF

J gene: TRBJ2-2
D gene: TRBD1
clone size: -
V gene: TRBV4-2
CDR3 DNA: TGTGCCAGCAGCCAAGAACAGGGGAGAACCGGGGAGCTGTTTTTT
CDR3 protein: CASSQEQGRTGELFF

J gene: TRBJ1-2
D gene: -
clone size: -
V gene: TRBV19
CDR3 DNA: TGTGCCAGTAGTCCTCAAGGGACCGCTAGCTATGGCTACACCTTC
CDR3 protein: CASSPQGTASYGYTF

J gene: TRBJ2-3
D gene: TRBD2
clone size: -
V gene: TRBV9
CDR3 DNA: TGTGCCAGCAGCTCGCGGGGGGATTGGGATACGCAGTATTTT
CDR3 protein: CASSSRGDWDTQYF

J gene: TRBJ1-2
D gene: TRBD1
clone size: -
V gene: TRBV19
CDR3 DNA: TGTGCCAGTAGTATAGCGGGACAGCACTATGGCTACACCTTC
CDR3 protein: CASSIAGQHYGYTF